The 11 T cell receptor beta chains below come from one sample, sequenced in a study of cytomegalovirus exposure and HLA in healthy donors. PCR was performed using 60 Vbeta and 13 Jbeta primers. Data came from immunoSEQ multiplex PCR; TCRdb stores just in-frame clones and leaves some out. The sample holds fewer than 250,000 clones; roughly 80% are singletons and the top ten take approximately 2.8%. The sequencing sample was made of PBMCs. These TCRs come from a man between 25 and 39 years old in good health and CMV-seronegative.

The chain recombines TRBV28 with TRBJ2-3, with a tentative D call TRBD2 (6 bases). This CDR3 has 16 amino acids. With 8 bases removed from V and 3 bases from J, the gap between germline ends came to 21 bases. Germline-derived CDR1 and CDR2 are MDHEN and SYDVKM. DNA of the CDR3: TGTGCCAGCTGCGGGGTCCCGAAAAAGGAAACAGATACGCAGTATTTT. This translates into CASCGVPKKETDTQYF.

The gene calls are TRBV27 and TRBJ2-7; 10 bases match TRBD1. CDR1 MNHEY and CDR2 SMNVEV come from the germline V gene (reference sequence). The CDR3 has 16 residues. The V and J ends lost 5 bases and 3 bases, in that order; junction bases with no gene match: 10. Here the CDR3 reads CASSPARTGGGYEQYF. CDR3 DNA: TGTGCCAGCAGTCCGGCCCGGACAGGGGGAGGCTACGAGCAGTACTTC.

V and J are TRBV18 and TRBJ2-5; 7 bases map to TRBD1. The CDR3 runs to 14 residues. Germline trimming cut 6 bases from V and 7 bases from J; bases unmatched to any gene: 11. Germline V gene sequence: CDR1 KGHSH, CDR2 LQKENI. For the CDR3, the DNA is TGTGCCAGCTCCGAACAGGGGTTGGAAGGGACCCAGTACTTC. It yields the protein CASSEQGLEGTQYF.

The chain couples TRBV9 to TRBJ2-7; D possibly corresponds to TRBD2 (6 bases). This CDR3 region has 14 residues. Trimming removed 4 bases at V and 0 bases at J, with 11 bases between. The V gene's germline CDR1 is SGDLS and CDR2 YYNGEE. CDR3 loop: CASSYSGYSYEQYF. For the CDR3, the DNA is TGTGCCAGCAGCTATAGCGGCTACTCCTACGAGCAGTACTTC.

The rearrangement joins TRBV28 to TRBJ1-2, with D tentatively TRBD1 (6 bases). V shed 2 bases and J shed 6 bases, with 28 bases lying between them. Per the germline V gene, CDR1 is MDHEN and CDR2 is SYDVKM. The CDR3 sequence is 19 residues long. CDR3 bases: TGTGCCAGCAGTTTACCCCCTTGGGGGACACCTAAACCAGCCAATGGCTACACCTTC. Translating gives CASSLPPWGTPKPANGYTF.

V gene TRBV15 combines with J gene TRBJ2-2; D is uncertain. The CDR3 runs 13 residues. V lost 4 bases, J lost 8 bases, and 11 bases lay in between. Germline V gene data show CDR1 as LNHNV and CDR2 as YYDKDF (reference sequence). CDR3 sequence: CATSTFMRGELFF. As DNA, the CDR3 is TGTGCCACCAGCACCTTCATGCGGGGGGAGCTGTTTTTT.

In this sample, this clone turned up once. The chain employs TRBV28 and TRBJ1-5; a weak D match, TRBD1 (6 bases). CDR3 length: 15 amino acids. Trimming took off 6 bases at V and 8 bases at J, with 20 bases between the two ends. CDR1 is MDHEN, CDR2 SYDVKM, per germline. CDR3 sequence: CASRETGNRVEPQHF. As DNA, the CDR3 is TGTGCCAGCAGAGAAACCGGAAACAGGGTCGAGCCCCAGCATTTT.

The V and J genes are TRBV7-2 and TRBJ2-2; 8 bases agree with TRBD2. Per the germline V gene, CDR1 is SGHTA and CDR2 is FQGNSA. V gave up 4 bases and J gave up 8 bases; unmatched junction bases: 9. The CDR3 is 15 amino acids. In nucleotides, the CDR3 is TGTGCCAGCAGCTCATCGCGGGGGGCGCGAGGGGAGCTGTTTTTT. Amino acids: CASSSSRGARGELFF.

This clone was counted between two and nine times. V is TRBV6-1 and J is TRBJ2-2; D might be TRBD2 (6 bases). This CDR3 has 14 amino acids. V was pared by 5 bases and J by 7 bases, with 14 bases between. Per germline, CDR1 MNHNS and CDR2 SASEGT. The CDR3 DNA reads TGTGCCAGCAGTCCGATGGGGGGAGTCGGGGAGCTGTTTTTT. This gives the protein CASSPMGGVGELFF.

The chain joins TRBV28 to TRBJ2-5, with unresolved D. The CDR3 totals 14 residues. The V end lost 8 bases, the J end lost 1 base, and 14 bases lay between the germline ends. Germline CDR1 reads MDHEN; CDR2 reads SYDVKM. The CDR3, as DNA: TGTGCCAGCCTGATGAGACGGAGCCAAGAGACCCAGTACTTC. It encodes CASLMRRSQETQYF.

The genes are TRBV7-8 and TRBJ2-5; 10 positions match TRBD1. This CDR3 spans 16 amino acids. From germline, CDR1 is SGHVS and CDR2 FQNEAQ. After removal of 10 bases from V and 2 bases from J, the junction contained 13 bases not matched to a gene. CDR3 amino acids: CAIPVGGQGRQETQYF. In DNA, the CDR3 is TGTGCCATCCCCGTTGGGGGACAGGGGAGACAAGAGACCCAGTACTTC.